This is a list of T cell receptor beta chains from one sample in a study of blood T cells in healthy people across ages. MiXCR was run by TCRdb on the 5' RACE reads, yielding one entry per CDR3 protein. The sample carries roughly 700,000 distinct CDR3 sequences, 49% recorded once. The sample was blood. These receptors all come from a woman aged 55-70 years in good health. The CDR3 runs from the conserved cysteine through the conserved F or W. D genes are given only for firm matches. Rows may omit the clone size; those that give it use once, few, many or a size class.

v_call: TRBV7-2; d_call: -; clone_size: few; j_call: TRBJ2-2; cdr3_aa: CASKHDRWNTGELFF; cdr3_nt: TGTGCCAGCAAACACGACAGGTGGAACACCGGGGAGCTGTTTTTT
v_call: TRBV12-3/TRBV12-4; d_call: -; clone_size: -; j_call: TRBJ2-3; cdr3_aa: CASTQRSTDTQYF; cdr3_nt: TGTGCCAGCACTCAGCGGAGCACAGATACGCAGTATTTT
v_call: TRBV7-2; d_call: -; clone_size: -; j_call: TRBJ2-5; cdr3_aa: CASSLAFGETQYF; cdr3_nt: TGTGCCAGCAGCTTAGCGTTCGGCGAGACCCAGTACTTC
v_call: TRBV2; d_call: -; clone_size: -; j_call: TRBJ2-7; cdr3_aa: CASSETYSYEQYF; cdr3_nt: TGTGCCAGCAGTGAAACCTACTCCTACGAGCAGTACTTC
v_call: TRBV6-5; d_call: -; clone_size: few; j_call: TRBJ1-1; cdr3_aa: CASSNPLVAEAFF; cdr3_nt: TGTGCCAGCAGTAACCCTTTGGTAGCTGAAGCTTTCTTT
v_call: TRBV6-6; d_call: -; clone_size: -; j_call: TRBJ2-2; cdr3_aa: CASSYLRDGELFF; cdr3_nt: TGTGCCAGCAGTTACCTCAGGGACGGGGAGCTGTTTTTT
v_call: TRBV5-5; d_call: -; clone_size: -; j_call: TRBJ1-1; cdr3_aa: CASSLQDNTEAFF; cdr3_nt: TGTGCCAGCAGCTTGCAGGATAACACTGAAGCTTTCTTT
v_call: TRBV15; d_call: -; clone_size: few; j_call: TRBJ2-2; cdr3_aa: CATSTSGRDTGELFF; cdr3_nt: TGTGCCACCAGCACCTCTGGTAGGGACACCGGGGAGCTGTTTTTT
v_call: TRBV12-3/TRBV12-4; d_call: -; clone_size: few; j_call: TRBJ1-2; cdr3_aa: CASGENYGYTF; cdr3_nt: TGTGCCAGCGGCGAGAACTATGGCTACACCTTC
v_call: TRBV4-3; d_call: TRBD1; clone_size: few; j_call: TRBJ1-2; cdr3_aa: CASRSGQTSNYGYTF; cdr3_nt: TGCGCCAGCAGGTCGGGACAGACGTCTAACTATGGCTACACCTTC
v_call: TRBV7-2; d_call: -; clone_size: few; j_call: TRBJ2-3; cdr3_aa: CASSLSRLDTQYF; cdr3_nt: TGTGCCAGCAGCTTATCCCGACTTGATACGCAGTATTTT
v_call: TRBV7-9; d_call: -; clone_size: few; j_call: TRBJ2-1; cdr3_aa: CASSLSPGSHNEQFF; cdr3_nt: TGTGCCAGCAGCTTATCGCCCGGGTCTCACAATGAGCAGTTCTTC
v_call: TRBV9; d_call: TRBD1; clone_size: -; j_call: TRBJ2-2; cdr3_aa: CASSPTGVPTGELFF; cdr3_nt: TGTGCCAGCAGCCCTACAGGGGTGCCCACCGGGGAGCTGTTTTTT
v_call: TRBV4-3; d_call: -; clone_size: few; j_call: TRBJ2-5; cdr3_aa: CASSQDTGWDEQYF; cdr3_nt: TGCGCCAGCAGCCAGGACACTGGGTGGGATGAGCAGTACTTC
v_call: TRBV6-1; d_call: -; clone_size: -; j_call: TRBJ2-1; cdr3_aa: CASSNPSETVNEQFF; cdr3_nt: TGTGCCAGCAGTAATCCGAGTGAGACCGTGAATGAGCAGTTCTTC
v_call: TRBV10-3; d_call: -; clone_size: few; j_call: TRBJ1-1; cdr3_aa: CAISEVEGMNTEAFF; cdr3_nt: TGTGCCATCAGTGAAGTAGAGGGGATGAACACTGAAGCTTTCTTT
v_call: TRBV4-3; d_call: TRBD2; clone_size: -; j_call: TRBJ2-7; cdr3_aa: CASSQGTSGRANEQYF; cdr3_nt: TGCGCCAGCAGCCAAGGGACTAGCGGGAGGGCCAACGAGCAGTACTTC
v_call: TRBV7-9; d_call: -; clone_size: -; j_call: TRBJ2-3; cdr3_aa: CASFLRAGGETSTDTQYF; cdr3_nt: TGTGCCAGCTTCCTCCGGGCTGGCGGGGAGACTAGCACAGATACGCAGTATTTT
v_call: TRBV7-2; d_call: -; clone_size: -; j_call: TRBJ2-7; cdr3_aa: CASSLHPIGSYEQYF; cdr3_nt: TGTGCCAGCAGCTTACACCCAATCGGCTCCTACGAGCAGTACTTC
v_call: TRBV6-2/TRBV6-3; d_call: TRBD2; clone_size: few; j_call: TRBJ2-2; cdr3_aa: CAVAGTNTGELFF; cdr3_nt: TGTGCCGTAGCGGGTACGAACACCGGGGAGCTGTTTTTT
v_call: TRBV7-2; d_call: -; clone_size: -; j_call: TRBJ2-1; cdr3_aa: CASSLLGGLYNEQFF; cdr3_nt: TGTGCCAGCAGCTTACTGGGAGGCTTATACAATGAGCAGTTCTTC
v_call: TRBV7-2; d_call: -; clone_size: -; j_call: TRBJ1-2; cdr3_aa: CASSLVLGYTF; cdr3_nt: TGTGCCAGCAGCTTAGTTCTGGGCTACACCTTC
v_call: TRBV5-1; d_call: -; clone_size: -; j_call: TRBJ2-3; cdr3_aa: CASSLGLSRDTQYF; cdr3_nt: TGCGCCAGCAGCTTGGGCTTGTCCCGGGATACGCAGTATTTT
v_call: TRBV28; d_call: -; clone_size: -; j_call: TRBJ2-5; cdr3_aa: CASRETVQETQYF; cdr3_nt: TGTGCCAGCAGGGAGACAGTCCAAGAGACCCAGTACTTC
v_call: TRBV18; d_call: -; clone_size: -; j_call: TRBJ1-1; cdr3_aa: CASSPLGHLNTEAFF; cdr3_nt: TGTGCCAGCTCACCACTAGGGCACCTGAACACTGAAGCTTTCTTT
v_call: TRBV5-1; d_call: TRBD2; clone_size: -; j_call: TRBJ2-5; cdr3_aa: CASRTSGTYNEQYF; cdr3_nt: TGCGCCAGCAGGACTAGCGGGACTTACAATGAGCAGTACTTC
v_call: TRBV20-1; d_call: -; clone_size: -; j_call: TRBJ2-1; cdr3_aa: CSANRDLNSYNEQFF; cdr3_nt: TGCAGTGCGAACCGGGACTTAAACTCCTACAATGAGCAGTTCTTC
v_call: TRBV2; d_call: -; clone_size: -; j_call: TRBJ1-6; cdr3_aa: CASYGGVNSSPLHF; cdr3_nt: TGTGCCAGCTATGGAGGGGTAAATAGTTCACCCCTCCACTTT
v_call: TRBV5-1; d_call: TRBD1; clone_size: many; j_call: TRBJ2-3; cdr3_aa: CASSYRTGFSDTQYF; cdr3_nt: TGCGCCAGCAGCTACCGGACAGGGTTTTCAGATACGCAGTATTTT
v_call: TRBV28; d_call: -; clone_size: -; j_call: TRBJ1-1; cdr3_aa: CAVLRRRQTNTEAFF; cdr3_nt: TGTGCCGTCCTGAGGAGGAGACAGACGAACACTGAAGCTTTCTTT
v_call: TRBV28; d_call: TRBD1; clone_size: -; j_call: TRBJ1-5; cdr3_aa: CASTYLQGALQPQHF; cdr3_nt: TGTGCCAGCACCTACTTACAGGGGGCCTTACAGCCCCAGCATTTT
v_call: TRBV7-3; d_call: -; clone_size: -; j_call: TRBJ1-1; cdr3_aa: CASSIKYAGVNTEAFF; cdr3_nt: TGTGCCAGCAGCATCAAATATGCAGGGGTGAACACTGAAGCTTTCTTT
v_call: TRBV7-2; d_call: TRBD2; clone_size: -; j_call: TRBJ2-7; cdr3_aa: CASSPGLAGEEQYF; cdr3_nt: TGTGCCAGCAGCCCAGGACTAGCGGGAGAGGAGCAGTACTTC
v_call: TRBV7-2; d_call: TRBD1; clone_size: -; j_call: TRBJ1-2; cdr3_aa: CASSSRDRAHGYTF; cdr3_nt: TGTGCCAGCAGCTCCCGGGACAGGGCCCATGGCTACACCTTC
v_call: TRBV4-2; d_call: TRBD2; clone_size: many; j_call: TRBJ2-2; cdr3_aa: CASSQELAGGNTGELFF; cdr3_nt: TGTGCCAGCAGCCAAGAACTAGCGGGAGGGAACACCGGGGAGCTGTTTTTT
v_call: TRBV28; d_call: TRBD2; clone_size: -; j_call: TRBJ2-5; cdr3_aa: CASPPGLAGEETQYF; cdr3_nt: TGTGCCAGCCCCCCCGGACTAGCGGGAGAAGAGACCCAGTACTTC
v_call: TRBV4-3; d_call: TRBD2; clone_size: many; j_call: TRBJ2-2; cdr3_aa: CASSQVVLAGRSGELFF; cdr3_nt: TGCGCCAGCAGCCAAGTTGTCCTAGCGGGACGGTCCGGGGAGCTGTTTTTT
v_call: TRBV7-3; d_call: TRBD2; clone_size: -; j_call: TRBJ2-1; cdr3_aa: CASSPQAGGAYNEQFF; cdr3_nt: TGTGCCAGCAGTCCTCAAGCGGGAGGCGCCTACAATGAGCAGTTCTTC